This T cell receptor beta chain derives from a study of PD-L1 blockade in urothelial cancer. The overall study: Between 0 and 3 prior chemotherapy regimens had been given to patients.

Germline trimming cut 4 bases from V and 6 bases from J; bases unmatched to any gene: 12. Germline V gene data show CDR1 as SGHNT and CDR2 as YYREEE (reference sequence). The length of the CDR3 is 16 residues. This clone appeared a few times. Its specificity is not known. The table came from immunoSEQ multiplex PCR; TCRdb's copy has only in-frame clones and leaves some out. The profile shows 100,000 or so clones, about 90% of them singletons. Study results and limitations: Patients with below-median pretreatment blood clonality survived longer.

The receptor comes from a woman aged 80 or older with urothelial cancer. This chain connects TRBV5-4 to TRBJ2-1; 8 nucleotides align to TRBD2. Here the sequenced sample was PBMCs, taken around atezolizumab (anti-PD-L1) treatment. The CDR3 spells CASSIPGGPESNEQFF. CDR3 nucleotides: TGTGCCAGCAGCATCCCGGGGGGGCCAGAGAGCAATGAGCAGTTCTTC.